A selection of T cell receptor beta chains follows, all from one sample in a study of blood T cells in healthy people across ages. TCRdb redid the calling of the 5' RACE reads with MiXCR, one entry per CDR3 protein. The sample shows approximately 800,000 distinct CDR3 sequences, roughly 34% of them seen only once. The sample taken for sequencing was blood. The receptors were sampled from a man between 18 and 29 years old in good health. The CDR3 runs from the conserved cysteine through the conserved F or W. Fields, in order: J gene, D gene, clone size, V gene, CDR3 protein, CDR3 DNA. D genes are given only for firm matches. Size is stated for part of the rows, as once, few or many counts, or as a class when the clone is expanded.

>TRBJ2-7|NA|few|TRBV5-1
CASSWAASGEQYF
TGCGCCAGCAGCTGGGCAGCCAGTGGCGAGCAGTACTTC
>TRBJ2-1|TRBD1|NA|TRBV7-2
CASSSDRGTHNEQFF
TGTGCCAGCAGTTCGGACAGGGGGACCCACAATGAGCAGTTCTTC
>TRBJ2-3|NA|NA|TRBV15
CATLTPGGTQYF
TGTGCCACCCTTACCCCAGGCGGGACGCAGTATTTT
>TRBJ2-1|NA|many|TRBV5-4
CASRGDSGSYNEQFF
TGTGCCAGCAGAGGTGACTCTGGCTCCTACAATGAGCAGTTCTTC
>TRBJ1-2|NA|NA|TRBV7-2
CASSLSPGGAANGYTF
TGTGCCAGCAGCCTCTCGCCGGGGGGCGCGGCGAATGGCTACACCTTC
>TRBJ1-5|NA|NA|TRBV20-1
CSARVQGPSNQPQHF
TGCAGTGCTAGAGTCCAGGGACCTAGCAATCAGCCCCAGCATTTT
>TRBJ2-7|TRBD2|many|TRBV12-3/TRBV12-4
CASSLTSGSYEQYF
TGTGCCAGCAGCCTGACTAGCGGCTCCTACGAGCAGTACTTC
>TRBJ2-3|NA|many|TRBV29-1
CSVATDTQYF
TGCAGCGTTGCCACAGATACGCAGTATTTT
>TRBJ1-2|TRBD1|NA|TRBV5-5
CASSLERQGVMGYTF
TGTGCCAGCAGCTTGGAACGGCAGGGGGTTATGGGCTACACCTTC
>TRBJ1-1|NA|NA|TRBV28
CASTPGGGSTEAFF
TGTGCCAGCACTCCGGGAGGTGGGAGTACTGAAGCTTTCTTT
>TRBJ2-5|TRBD2|NA|TRBV11-2
CASNQGLAIQETQYF
TGTGCCAGCAACCAAGGACTAGCGATCCAAGAGACCCAGTACTTC
>TRBJ1-1|NA|few|TRBV5-1
CASSDGGVNTEAFF
TGCGCCAGCAGCGATGGTGGCGTGAACACTGAAGCTTTCTTT
>TRBJ1-2|NA|few|TRBV5-1
CASSFGDQQISGYTF
TGCGCCAGCAGCTTCGGGGACCAACAAATCAGTGGCTACACCTTC
>TRBJ2-2|TRBD2|NA|TRBV27
CASSPGLAGHTGELFF
TGTGCCAGCAGTCCGGGACTAGCGGGGCACACCGGGGAGCTGTTTTTT
>TRBJ1-5|NA|NA|TRBV27
CASRQGGGYRSNQPQHF
TGTGCCAGCAGACAGGGAGGGGGGTATCGGAGCAATCAGCCCCAGCATTTT
>TRBJ2-7|NA|NA|TRBV7-2
CASSLESYTDIYEQYF
TGTGCCAGCAGCTTAGAGAGTTATACGGATATCTACGAGCAGTACTTC
>TRBJ2-7|NA|few|TRBV18
CASSSLNYEQYF
TGTGCCAGCTCATCCCTAAATTACGAGCAGTACTTC
>TRBJ2-3|TRBD2|NA|TRBV3-1
CASSQDRGAGGTDTQYF
TGTGCCAGCAGCCAAGATCGGGGAGCGGGGGGAACAGATACGCAGTATTTT
>TRBJ2-1|TRBD1|NA|TRBV6-1
CASTAGTGKGEQFF
TGTGCCAGCACCGCCGGGACAGGGAAGGGTGAGCAGTTCTTC
>TRBJ2-1|NA|NA|TRBV14
CASSPGASSEQFF
TGTGCCAGCAGCCCCGGGGCTAGTAGTGAGCAGTTCTTC
>TRBJ1-1|NA|NA|TRBV20-1
CSVGVTPKAFF
TGCAGTGTTGGGGTCACCCCGAAGGCTTTCTTT
>TRBJ2-3|NA|NA|TRBV10-3
CAISEDSQAGDTQYF
TGTGCCATCAGTGAGGACAGCCAAGCGGGAGATACGCAGTATTTT
>TRBJ2-5|NA|NA|TRBV5-1
CASSSRTVPQETQYF
TGCGCCAGCAGCTCTCGGACAGTCCCTCAAGAGACCCAGTACTTC
>TRBJ2-7|NA|many|TRBV4-2
CASSQIRTKDHRYSYEQYF
TGTGCCAGCAGCCAGATCCGGACTAAGGACCACCGATACTCCTACGAGCAGTACTTC
>TRBJ2-5|TRBD1|NA|TRBV20-1
CSARIGPSFRGRTRTQYF
TGCAGTGCTAGAATCGGCCCCAGCTTCAGGGGGCGTACAAGGACCCAGTACTTC
>TRBJ1-1|NA|NA|TRBV10-3
CAISGKGNTEAFF
TGTGCCATCAGTGGGAAGGGGAACACTGAAGCTTTCTTT
>TRBJ2-7|NA|few|TRBV3-1
CASSRDFVTYEQYF
TGTGCCAGCAGCCGGGACTTCGTCACCTACGAGCAGTACTTC
>TRBJ1-1|NA|NA|TRBV12-3/TRBV12-4
CASSLALRDGEAFF
TGTGCCAGCAGTTTAGCGCTCCGGGACGGAGAGGCTTTCTTT
>TRBJ1-4|NA|NA|TRBV5-1
CASSLAIRMAATNEKLFF
TGCGCCAGCAGCTTGGCGATACGGATGGCGGCAACTAATGAAAAACTGTTTTTT
>TRBJ1-2|NA|NA|TRBV29-1
CSVEDRDTLGTF
TGCAGCGTTGAAGATCGGGACACCCTAGGCACCTTC
>TRBJ2-7|TRBD1|NA|TRBV2
CASRWTGEVYEQYF
TGTGCCAGCAGGTGGACAGGGGAGGTCTACGAGCAGTACTTC
>TRBJ2-7|TRBD2|many|TRBV20-1
CSARSQLAGDEQYF
TGCAGTGCTAGATCCCAACTAGCGGGCGACGAGCAGTACTTC
>TRBJ2-4|NA|NA|TRBV7-9
CASSLPQNIQYF
TGTGCCAGCAGCCTCCCTCAAAACATTCAGTACTTC
>TRBJ1-2|NA|NA|TRBV28
CASSRRDTYGYTF
TGTGCCAGCAGTCGGCGGGACACCTATGGCTACACCTTC
>TRBJ2-1|TRBD1|many|TRBV5-1
CASSSGTGNYNEQFF
TGCGCCAGCAGCTCCGGGACAGGTAACTACAATGAGCAGTTCTTC
>TRBJ1-5|TRBD1|NA|TRBV10-3
CATTYRGDDQPQHF
TGTGCCACCACATACAGGGGGGACGATCAGCCCCAGCATTTT
>TRBJ1-2|NA|few|TRBV7-2
CASSLVDSPFTF
TGTGCCAGCAGCTTAGTGGACAGCCCCTTCACCTTC
>TRBJ2-2|NA|NA|TRBV3-1
CASSRYRAGELFF
TGTGCCAGCAGCCGTTACAGGGCCGGGGAGCTGTTTTTT
>TRBJ2-1|NA|many|TRBV7-9
CASSVMGSYNEQFF
TGTGCCAGCAGCGTCATGGGCTCCTACAATGAGCAGTTCTTC